This T cell receptor beta chain was captured by sequencing in a study of regulatory T cells in long-lasting Graves disease. The sample's time point: newly diagnosed GD, antithyroid drugs for less than 3 months. RNA from PBMCs was the source of the TCR library. Germline CDR1 reads LGHDT; CDR2 reads YNNKEL (reference sequence). The CDR3 loop spans 14 amino acids. V lost 0 bases and J lost 6, with 12 bases in between. In this sample, this clonotype turned up many times. Its antigen is unknown. Study-level points and caveats: Those with persistent disease had in common more public clonotypes (about 2,700) than new patients (approximately 990).

Arm-PCR of CDR3 regions and iRepertoire HTBI primers were the basis on which TCR beta libraries were built. From the multiplex PCR reads, TCRdb called clonotypes with MiXCR, one entry per CDR3 protein. The sample holds 400,000 to 550,000 distinct CDR3 sequences; 15% are singletons and the top ten take approximately 16%. The same sample was also studied in work on T cells in Graves' hyperthyroidism and ophthalmopathy.

The sequenced sample was peripheral blood mononuclear cells (PBMCs), obtained at new diagnosis, from a patient treated with antithyroid drugs. This receptor was obtained from a woman in her 30s with Graves disease. The rearrangement links TRBV3-1 to TRBJ2-7; TRBD1 is a possible D gene (6 bases). The CDR3 loop reads CASSQDQGLSEQYF. The DNA for the CDR3 is TGTGCCAGCAGCCAAGATCAGGGGTTGAGCGAGCAGTACTTC.